The clone carrying this T cell receptor beta chain has a handful of counts. Its antigen is unidentified. The CDR3 extends over 14 amino acids. CDR1 and CDR2 (germline): GTSNPN, SVGIG (reference sequence). V lost 5 bases to trimming and J lost 4 bases; unmatched junction nucleotides: 8. The data were obtained in a study of shared clonotypes between healthy human individuals. Whole-study results and caveats: Naive subsets typically showed greater estimated richness than memory subsets.

Libraries were prepared by immunoSEQ multiplex PCR; TCRdb keeps only in-frame clonotypes and omits some of them. The sample contains some 1 million clones, approximately 68% of which appear only once. The TCR originated in a man younger than 30 in good health. The source material was memory CD4+ T cells sorted from blood. Subset described: CD45RA-negative fraction. The chain employs TRBV30 and TRBJ1-5; 7 bases align to TRBD1. This CDR3 is CAWDSGQRNQPQHF. The CDR3 DNA reads TGTGCCTGGGACTCGGGACAGAGGAATCAGCCCCAGCATTTT.